The 2 T cell receptor beta chains below were found in one sample sequenced in a study of beta chain features in type 1 diabetes. Broader study findings: Significant though moderate, a shortening of TCRB CDR3s appeared in all four CD4+ subsets of Type 1 diabetes patients.

Antigens of these TCRs are unknown. As every portion of the isolated RNA was reverse transcribed, the sequencing read expressed TCRB transcripts. Sequencing was performed with immunoSEQ multiplex PCR; in TCRdb, only in-frame clones are kept and a portion is missing. The sample lists some 660,000 clones, more than 13% seen once, with 0.03% to 0.045% in the top ten. The sequenced material came from naive CD4+ T cells from blood. These receptors all come from a man younger than 35 with type 1 diabetes.

This clone was seen only a few times. CDR3 region: CASSQEWRGSYEQYF. For the CDR3, the DNA is TGCGCCAGCAGCCAAGAATGGCGGGGGAGCTACGAGCAGTACTTC. The chain recombines TRBV4-1 with TRBJ2-7, with TRBD2 identical over 7 bases. V lost 0 bases, J lost 3 bases, and 5 bases stayed unmatched. This CDR3 contains 15 residues. Per germline, CDR1 MGHRA and CDR2 YSYEKL.

The sample holds a few counts of this clone. This sequence joins TRBV6-6 and TRBJ2-7, with D perhaps matching TRBD1 (6 bases). CDR3 length equals 12 residues. Trimming took off 5 bases at V and 5 bases at J, with 10 bases between the two ends. Germline V gene lookup returns CDR1 MNHNY and CDR2 SVGAGI (reference sequence). CDR3 amino acids: CASSQGFNEQYF. As DNA, the CDR3 is TGTGCCAGCAGTCAGGGGTTTAACGAGCAGTACTTC.